These T cell receptor beta chains were read from a single sample in a study of shared clonotypes between healthy human individuals. TCRdb's table, derived via immunoSEQ multiplex PCR, lists solely in-frame clones and lacks some. The data hold 550,000 to 650,000 clones, with 95% to 97% observed a single time. Material for sequencing was naive CD8+ T cells sorted from blood. Receptors originate from a young woman in good health. The CDR3 runs from the conserved cysteine through the conserved F or W. The order of the fields is V gene, D gene, clone size, J gene, CDR3 DNA, CDR3 protein. The D gene is left open where the match is weak. Clone size is given for some rows only: seen once, a few or many times, or a class if the clone is expanded.

V gene: TRBV7-9; D gene: -; clone size: -; J gene: TRBJ2-5; CDR3 DNA: TGTGCCAGCAGCTTAATACAGGAGCAAGAGACCCAGTACTTC; CDR3 protein: CASSLIQEQETQYF
V gene: TRBV27; D gene: TRBD1; clone size: -; J gene: TRBJ2-1; CDR3 DNA: TGTGCCAGCAGTAGAGGGACAGGGGGCAAGGATGAGCAGTTCTTC; CDR3 protein: CASSRGTGGKDEQFF
V gene: TRBV9; D gene: -; clone size: -; J gene: TRBJ1-3; CDR3 DNA: TGTGCCAGCAGCCCTGGGGGTTACTCTGGAAACACCATATATTTT; CDR3 protein: CASSPGGYSGNTIYF
V gene: TRBV15; D gene: -; clone size: -; J gene: TRBJ2-7; CDR3 DNA: TGTGCCACCAGCAGAGCAGTGTCCTACGAGCAGTACTTC; CDR3 protein: CATSRAVSYEQYF
V gene: TRBV2; D gene: -; clone size: -; J gene: TRBJ2-7; CDR3 DNA: TGTGCCAGCTATAGCTCTAACTACGAGCAGTACTTC; CDR3 protein: CASYSSNYEQYF
V gene: TRBV7-9; D gene: TRBD1; clone size: -; J gene: TRBJ2-7; CDR3 DNA: TGTGCCAGCAGCCTGGACAGGGCTGGCGAGCAGTACTTC; CDR3 protein: CASSLDRAGEQYF
V gene: TRBV9; D gene: -; clone size: -; J gene: TRBJ2-1; CDR3 DNA: TGTGCCAGCAGCCCCCTGCGGGATTCCTACAATGAGCAGTTCTTC; CDR3 protein: CASSPLRDSYNEQFF
V gene: TRBV7-9; D gene: -; clone size: -; J gene: TRBJ2-2; CDR3 DNA: TGTGCCAGCTTCATGAACACCGGGGAGCTGTTTTTT; CDR3 protein: CASFMNTGELFF
V gene: TRBV19; D gene: TRBD2; clone size: -; J gene: TRBJ2-1; CDR3 DNA: TGTGCCAGTAGTATAGGGGGAGGGGTGTTCGGGAACAATGAGCAGTTCTTC; CDR3 protein: CASSIGGGVFGNNEQFF
V gene: TRBV6-5; D gene: TRBD2; clone size: -; J gene: TRBJ2-1; CDR3 DNA: TGTGCCAGCAGTTTCGGAGCGGGAGCCTACAATGAGCAGTTCTTC; CDR3 protein: CASSFGAGAYNEQFF
V gene: TRBV4-1; D gene: -; clone size: -; J gene: TRBJ1-1; CDR3 DNA: TGCGCCAGCAGCCAAGTAACAGGCATGAACACTGAAGCTTTCTTT; CDR3 protein: CASSQVTGMNTEAFF
V gene: TRBV4-1; D gene: -; clone size: -; J gene: TRBJ2-5; CDR3 DNA: TGCGCCAGCAGCCAAGTGGGGACTGGGCAAGAGACCCAGTACTTC; CDR3 protein: CASSQVGTGQETQYF
V gene: TRBV27; D gene: -; clone size: -; J gene: TRBJ1-1; CDR3 DNA: TGTGCCAGCAGACCCTTCGGGGGGGACACTGAAGCTTTCTTT; CDR3 protein: CASRPFGGDTEAFF
V gene: TRBV5-4; D gene: TRBD2; clone size: -; J gene: TRBJ2-5; CDR3 DNA: TGTGCCAGCAGCTTTGGTGTGGGGGGAGGGCCTTCCACGACCCAGTACTTC; CDR3 protein: CASSFGVGGGPSTTQYF
V gene: TRBV19; D gene: -; clone size: -; J gene: TRBJ2-7; CDR3 DNA: TGTGCCAGTAGTATGGTGGCAGGGCCTCGCGAGCAGTACTTC; CDR3 protein: CASSMVAGPREQYF
V gene: TRBV7-9; D gene: -; clone size: -; J gene: TRBJ2-7; CDR3 DNA: TGTGCCAGCAGCATCGATCGGGGGTACGAGCAGTACTTC; CDR3 protein: CASSIDRGYEQYF
V gene: TRBV6-1; D gene: -; clone size: -; J gene: TRBJ2-3; CDR3 DNA: TGTGCCAGCAGTGAATTGGATACGCAGTATTTT; CDR3 protein: CASSELDTQYF
V gene: TRBV2; D gene: TRBD2; clone size: -; J gene: TRBJ2-7; CDR3 DNA: TGTGCCAGCACTCCATTAGCGGGAGGGCCCCTTCAGTACTTC; CDR3 protein: CASTPLAGGPLQYF
V gene: TRBV27; D gene: -; clone size: -; J gene: TRBJ1-2; CDR3 DNA: TGTGCCAGCAGTTTAAGCCCCGCCCGAGGGCAGGATCTCACCTTC; CDR3 protein: CASSLSPARGQDLTF
V gene: TRBV6-1; D gene: -; clone size: few; J gene: TRBJ2-7; CDR3 DNA: TGTGCCAGCAGTGAAGTTTCGGGGGTCCCCTACGAGCAGTACTTC; CDR3 protein: CASSEVSGVPYEQYF
V gene: TRBV2; D gene: -; clone size: -; J gene: TRBJ2-1; CDR3 DNA: TGTGCCAGCACAACGCTCAGACTGCTAAGCTTCAATGAGCAGTTCTTC; CDR3 protein: CASTTLRLLSFNEQFF
V gene: TRBV5-8; D gene: -; clone size: -; J gene: TRBJ2-7; CDR3 DNA: TGTGCCAGCAGCTTGGTGGTCCAATTTGGATCCGACGAGCAGTACTTC; CDR3 protein: CASSLVVQFGSDEQYF
V gene: TRBV28; D gene: TRBD2; clone size: -; J gene: TRBJ2-1; CDR3 DNA: TGTGCCAGCAGTTTATTGGCTAGCGGGGACATCTCCTACAATGAGCAGTTCTTC; CDR3 protein: CASSLLASGDISYNEQFF
V gene: TRBV5-4; D gene: TRBD1; clone size: -; J gene: TRBJ1-1; CDR3 DNA: TGTGCCAGCCGGGACAGCATGAACACTGAAGCTTTCTTT; CDR3 protein: CASRDSMNTEAFF
V gene: TRBV28; D gene: TRBD1; clone size: -; J gene: TRBJ1-2; CDR3 DNA: TGTGCCAGCAGTTTATTTCCAGGGGGCTCGAATGGCTACACCTTC; CDR3 protein: CASSLFPGGSNGYTF
V gene: TRBV27; D gene: -; clone size: -; J gene: TRBJ1-1; CDR3 DNA: TGTGCCAGCAGTTTAACGCCGGGATGGGGCACTGAAGCTTTCTTT; CDR3 protein: CASSLTPGWGTEAFF
V gene: TRBV5-3; D gene: -; clone size: -; J gene: TRBJ1-3; CDR3 DNA: TGTGCCAGAAGCCAGGCACAGGGCTGGCCAAACACCATATATTTT; CDR3 protein: CARSQAQGWPNTIYF
V gene: TRBV28; D gene: TRBD2; clone size: -; J gene: TRBJ2-1; CDR3 DNA: TGTGCCAGCAGTCTGGGGGCTAGCGGGGACAATGAGCAGTTCTTC; CDR3 protein: CASSLGASGDNEQFF
V gene: TRBV9; D gene: TRBD1; clone size: -; J gene: TRBJ1-2; CDR3 DNA: TGTGCCAGCAGCTTCCGGGACAGGGGAATCTATGGCTACACCTTC; CDR3 protein: CASSFRDRGIYGYTF
V gene: TRBV15; D gene: TRBD1; clone size: -; J gene: TRBJ1-5; CDR3 DNA: TGTGCCACCAGCAGAGAGTCGGACAGGGTAGGGCAGCCCCAGCATTTT; CDR3 protein: CATSRESDRVGQPQHF
V gene: TRBV6-1; D gene: -; clone size: -; J gene: TRBJ2-1; CDR3 DNA: TGTGCCAGCAGTGGCGGCATTGCTAGCGTTTGGGCCAAGTCCTACAATGAGCAGTTCTTC; CDR3 protein: CASSGGIASVWAKSYNEQFF
V gene: TRBV13; D gene: TRBD1; clone size: -; J gene: TRBJ2-4; CDR3 DNA: TGTGCCAGCAGTTCTGACAGGGGGCATGCCAAAAACATTCAGTACTTC; CDR3 protein: CASSSDRGHAKNIQYF
V gene: TRBV7-3; D gene: TRBD2; clone size: -; J gene: TRBJ2-1; CDR3 DNA: TGTGCCAGCAGCCCTCATGTGACTAGCGGATACAATGAGCAGTTCTTC; CDR3 protein: CASSPHVTSGYNEQFF
V gene: TRBV7-9; D gene: TRBD1; clone size: -; J gene: TRBJ1-2; CDR3 DNA: TGTGCCAGCAGCAACTTCGTCAAGGACAGGAATAACTATGGCTACACCTTC; CDR3 protein: CASSNFVKDRNNYGYTF
V gene: TRBV7-2; D gene: -; clone size: -; J gene: TRBJ2-1; CDR3 DNA: TGTGCCAGCAGCTCCCCTGGGGACCCTGTCGTTAATGAGCAGTTCTTC; CDR3 protein: CASSSPGDPVVNEQFF
V gene: TRBV7-9; D gene: -; clone size: -; J gene: TRBJ2-5; CDR3 DNA: TGTGCCAGCAGCCCGGACAGTTGGAGGGAGACCCAGTACTTC; CDR3 protein: CASSPDSWRETQYF
V gene: TRBV5-4; D gene: -; clone size: -; J gene: TRBJ2-7; CDR3 DNA: TGTGCCAGCAGCTTGGTGGAAGGGATCGAGCAGTACTTC; CDR3 protein: CASSLVEGIEQYF
V gene: TRBV27; D gene: -; clone size: few; J gene: TRBJ1-3; CDR3 DNA: TGTGCCAGCAGTACCGGACCTGGAAACACCATATATTTT; CDR3 protein: CASSTGPGNTIYF
V gene: TRBV5-8; D gene: -; clone size: -; J gene: TRBJ1-2; CDR3 DNA: TGTGCCAGCAGCCCGAGGGGTCTCAGTAACTATGGCTACACCTTC; CDR3 protein: CASSPRGLSNYGYTF
V gene: TRBV29-1; D gene: -; clone size: -; J gene: TRBJ2-7; CDR3 DNA: TGCAGCGTTGACCCCGGACGGCGTGGCGAGCAGTACTTC; CDR3 protein: CSVDPGRRGEQYF
V gene: TRBV5-5; D gene: TRBD2; clone size: -; J gene: TRBJ2-1; CDR3 DNA: TGTGCCAGCAGCCCGCTAGCGGGAGGGCCGCACAATGAGCAGTTCTTC; CDR3 protein: CASSPLAGGPHNEQFF
V gene: TRBV4-1; D gene: TRBD1; clone size: -; J gene: TRBJ2-4; CDR3 DNA: TGCGCCAGCAGCCAAGAGGGGACAGTGAATCTAGCCAAAAACATTCAGTACTTC; CDR3 protein: CASSQEGTVNLAKNIQYF
V gene: TRBV6-1; D gene: TRBD2; clone size: -; J gene: TRBJ2-7; CDR3 DNA: TGTGCCAGCAGTGAAGCGAAGACTAGCCGCCGCTACGAGCAGTACTTC; CDR3 protein: CASSEAKTSRRYEQYF
V gene: TRBV19; D gene: -; clone size: -; J gene: TRBJ2-4; CDR3 DNA: TGTGCCAGTAGTATAGTGACAGAAAACATTCAGTACTTC; CDR3 protein: CASSIVTENIQYF
V gene: TRBV19; D gene: -; clone size: -; J gene: TRBJ2-7; CDR3 DNA: TGTGCCAGTAGTATAGATCTGTTCGGGGGGCAGTACTTC; CDR3 protein: CASSIDLFGGQYF
V gene: TRBV29-1; D gene: -; clone size: -; J gene: TRBJ1-2; CDR3 DNA: TGCAGCGTTGAAGATCAAGGTAGCTATGGCTACACCTTC; CDR3 protein: CSVEDQGSYGYTF
V gene: TRBV19; D gene: -; clone size: -; J gene: TRBJ2-7; CDR3 DNA: TGTGCCAGTAGTATAGAGTTAGGTTACGAGCAGTACTTC; CDR3 protein: CASSIELGYEQYF
V gene: TRBV28; D gene: -; clone size: once; J gene: TRBJ2-7; CDR3 DNA: TGTGCCAGCAGCCGCATGGCCTGGACCTACGAGCAGTACTTC; CDR3 protein: CASSRMAWTYEQYF
V gene: TRBV6-5; D gene: TRBD2; clone size: -; J gene: TRBJ2-1; CDR3 DNA: TGTGCCAGCAGTTATTTGGGACTAGCGGACAATGAGCAGTTCTTC; CDR3 protein: CASSYLGLADNEQFF
V gene: TRBV5-1; D gene: -; clone size: once; J gene: TRBJ1-1; CDR3 DNA: TGCGCCAGCACCCCCGGACGGGGTACCCGCGGGGGCACTGAAGCTTTCTTT; CDR3 protein: CASTPGRGTRGGTEAFF
V gene: TRBV11-2; D gene: -; clone size: -; J gene: TRBJ2-7; CDR3 DNA: TGTGCCAGCAGCTTAGGTTCCTACGAGCAGTACTTC; CDR3 protein: CASSLGSYEQYF
V gene: TRBV27; D gene: TRBD2; clone size: -; J gene: TRBJ2-1; CDR3 DNA: TGTGCCAGCAGTCCTAGCGGCAATGAGCAGTTCTTC; CDR3 protein: CASSPSGNEQFF
V gene: TRBV30; D gene: TRBD1; clone size: -; J gene: TRBJ2-7; CDR3 DNA: TGTGCCTGGAGTGTCGGGACAGGGATCGACGAGCAGTACTTC; CDR3 protein: CAWSVGTGIDEQYF
V gene: TRBV14; D gene: TRBD2; clone size: once; J gene: TRBJ2-1; CDR3 DNA: TGTGCCAGCAGCCCCCGGGGGACTACCTACAATGAGCAGTTCTTC; CDR3 protein: CASSPRGTTYNEQFF
V gene: TRBV4-1; D gene: -; clone size: -; J gene: TRBJ2-1; CDR3 DNA: TGCGCCAGCAGCCAAGAGGCGAGCTACAACAATGAGCAGTTCTTC; CDR3 protein: CASSQEASYNNEQFF
V gene: TRBV11-2; D gene: -; clone size: -; J gene: TRBJ2-7; CDR3 DNA: TGTGCCAGCAGTTTTCCAACAGGCTACGAGCAGTACTTC; CDR3 protein: CASSFPTGYEQYF
V gene: TRBV27; D gene: -; clone size: -; J gene: TRBJ2-7; CDR3 DNA: TGTGCCAGCAGGGGGGGGACAGGCTTAGAGCAGTACTTC; CDR3 protein: CASRGGTGLEQYF